The sequence of this T cell receptor beta chain was determined in a study of long-term antiretroviral therapy in people with HIV. A word on this clone: The antigen is undetermined.

The assay, immunoSEQ v3.0, was run at survey level. TCRdb's table, derived via immunoSEQ multiplex PCR, lists solely in-frame clones and lacks some. Of over 30,000 clones in the sample, over 60% were seen once. This CDR3 has 11 residues. Trimming pared 1 base from V and 4 bases from J, leaving 0 bases between. Per germline, CDR1 SGHNT and CDR2 YENEEA. General study results and limits: Clonotypes expanded prior to ART showed repertoire dominance at all sampled time points.

The cryopreserved samples used held about 0.95-10 million PBMC prior to extraction of DNA. The sequence derives from a woman between 45 and 60 years old with HIV. Source: unsorted PBMCs, taken 2 years after starting antiretroviral therapy. The J gene is TRBJ2-3, the V gene TRBV11-3, with D uncertain. This chain's CDR3 is CASSLADTQYF. The CDR3 DNA sequence: TGTGCCAGCAGCTTAGCAGATACGCAGTATTTT.